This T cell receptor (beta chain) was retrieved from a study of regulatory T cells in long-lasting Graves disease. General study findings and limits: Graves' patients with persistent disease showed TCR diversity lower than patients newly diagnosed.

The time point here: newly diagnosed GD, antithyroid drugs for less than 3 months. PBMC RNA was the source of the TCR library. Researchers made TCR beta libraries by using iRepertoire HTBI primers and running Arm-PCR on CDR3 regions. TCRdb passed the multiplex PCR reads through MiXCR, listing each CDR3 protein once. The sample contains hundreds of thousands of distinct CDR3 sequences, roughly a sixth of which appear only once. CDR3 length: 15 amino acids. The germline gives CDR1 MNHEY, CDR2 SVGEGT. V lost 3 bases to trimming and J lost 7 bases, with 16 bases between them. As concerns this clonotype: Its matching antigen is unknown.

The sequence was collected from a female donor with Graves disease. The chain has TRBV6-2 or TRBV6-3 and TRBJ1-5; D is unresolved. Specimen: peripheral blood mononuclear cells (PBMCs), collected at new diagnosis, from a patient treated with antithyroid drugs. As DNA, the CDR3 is TGTGCCAGCAGTTATCAATCGCCTATGTACCAGCCCCAGCATTTT. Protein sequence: CASSYQSPMYQPQHF.